A selection of T cell receptor beta chains follows, all from one sample in a study of monozygotic twins with cystic fibrosis. Data came from immunoSEQ multiplex PCR; TCRdb stores just in-frame clones and leaves some out. Seen here are tens of thousands of clones, around 87% observed once, and the top ten hold roughly 1.3%. Input material: blood. The source is a woman younger than 45 with cystic fibrosis. CDR3s include the opening cysteine and the closing phenylalanine or tryptophan. D genes are given only for firm matches. Only part of the rows carry a size: once, few, many, or a class if the clone is expanded.

cdr3_aa: CASSLNRLYEQYF; cdr3_nt: TGTGCCAGCAGTTTAAACAGGCTTTACGAGCAGTACTTC; j_call: TRBJ2-7; v_call: TRBV27; d_call: .; clone_size: .
cdr3_aa: CASSPRGNYGYTF; cdr3_nt: TGTGCCAGCAGCCCCAGGGGTAACTATGGCTACACCTTC; j_call: TRBJ1-2; v_call: TRBV9; d_call: .; clone_size: .
cdr3_aa: CSVEEGDSYEQYF; cdr3_nt: TGCAGCGTTGAAGAAGGGGACTCCTACGAGCAGTACTTC; j_call: TRBJ2-7; v_call: TRBV29-1; d_call: .; clone_size: .
cdr3_aa: CASSQPGASYNEQFF; cdr3_nt: TGCGCCAGCAGCCAACCGGGGGCGTCCTACAATGAGCAGTTCTTC; j_call: TRBJ2-1; v_call: TRBV4-3; d_call: .; clone_size: .
cdr3_aa: CASRVGVWREKLFF; cdr3_nt: TGTGCCAGCAGGGTTGGGGTTTGGAGGGAAAAACTGTTTTTT; j_call: TRBJ1-4; v_call: TRBV6-1; d_call: .; clone_size: .
cdr3_aa: CASSKDGGAKYNEQFF; cdr3_nt: TGCGCCAGCAGCAAAGACGGGGGGGCGAAATACAATGAGCAGTTCTTC; j_call: TRBJ2-1; v_call: TRBV5-1; d_call: TRBD2; clone_size: .
cdr3_aa: CASSQEGWGNYGYTF; cdr3_nt: TGCGCCAGCAGCCAAGAAGGGTGGGGGAACTATGGCTACACCTTC; j_call: TRBJ1-2; v_call: TRBV4-1; d_call: .; clone_size: few
cdr3_aa: CAISDGLGVRDF; cdr3_nt: TGTGCCATCAGTGACGGACTGGGGGTACGGGATTTT; j_call: TRBJ2-3; v_call: TRBV10-3; d_call: .; clone_size: .
cdr3_aa: CASSYVSGTLYGYTF; cdr3_nt: TGTGCCAGCAGTTATGTATCCGGGACCCTCTATGGCTACACCTTC; j_call: TRBJ1-2; v_call: TRBV6-6; d_call: .; clone_size: .
cdr3_aa: CAWSVILGEQFF; cdr3_nt: TGTGCCTGGAGTGTAATTCTGGGTGAGCAGTTCTTC; j_call: TRBJ2-1; v_call: TRBV30; d_call: .; clone_size: .
cdr3_aa: CASSITGSNQPQHF; cdr3_nt: TGTGCCAGTAGTATAACCGGTAGCAATCAGCCCCAGCATTTT; j_call: TRBJ1-5; v_call: TRBV19; d_call: .; clone_size: .
cdr3_aa: CASSFSAGGRYNEQFF; cdr3_nt: TGCGCCAGCAGCTTTTCAGCGGGGGGAAGGTACAATGAGCAGTTCTTC; j_call: TRBJ2-1; v_call: TRBV5-1; d_call: TRBD2; clone_size: .
cdr3_aa: CASSFDRGQETQYF; cdr3_nt: TGCGCCAGCAGCTTCGACCGGGGCCAAGAGACCCAGTACTTC; j_call: TRBJ2-5; v_call: TRBV5-1; d_call: .; clone_size: .
cdr3_aa: CATQQGRDEKLFF; cdr3_nt: TGTGCCACCCAACAGGGGCGGGATGAAAAACTGTTTTTT; j_call: TRBJ1-4; v_call: TRBV10-3; d_call: TRBD1; clone_size: .
cdr3_aa: CASSYLSSSYEQYF; cdr3_nt: TGTGCCAGCTCATACTTGAGCTCCTCCTACGAGCAGTACTTC; j_call: TRBJ2-7; v_call: TRBV18; d_call: .; clone_size: .
cdr3_aa: CASSLGRGTQYF; cdr3_nt: TGTGCCAGCAGCTTGGGTAGGGGGACGCAGTATTTT; j_call: TRBJ2-3; v_call: TRBV5-6; d_call: .; clone_size: .
cdr3_aa: CASRSSGAAYEQYF; cdr3_nt: TGTGCCAGCAGAAGTAGCGGGGCAGCATACGAGCAGTACTTC; j_call: TRBJ2-7; v_call: TRBV4-2; d_call: TRBD2; clone_size: .
cdr3_aa: CASSHVTSLSSYNEQFF; cdr3_nt: TGCGCCAGCAGCCACGTAACTAGCCTGAGCTCCTACAATGAGCAGTTCTTC; j_call: TRBJ2-1; v_call: TRBV4-1; d_call: .; clone_size: .
cdr3_aa: CASSQDTSGGNTQYF; cdr3_nt: TGTGCCAGCAGCCAAGACACTAGCGGGGGTAATACGCAGTATTTT; j_call: TRBJ2-3; v_call: TRBV4-2; d_call: TRBD2; clone_size: .
cdr3_aa: CASSEQGGGTDTQYF; cdr3_nt: TGTGCCAGCAGTGAACAGGGGGGAGGCACAGATACGCAGTATTTT; j_call: TRBJ2-3; v_call: TRBV2; d_call: .; clone_size: .
cdr3_aa: CASSSPENTEAFF; cdr3_nt: TGTGCCAGCAGTAGTCCCGAGAACACTGAAGCTTTCTTT; j_call: TRBJ1-1; v_call: TRBV6-5; d_call: .; clone_size: .
cdr3_aa: CASSMAPYGYTF; cdr3_nt: TGTGCCAGTAGTATGGCCCCCTATGGCTACACCTTC; j_call: TRBJ1-2; v_call: TRBV19; d_call: .; clone_size: .